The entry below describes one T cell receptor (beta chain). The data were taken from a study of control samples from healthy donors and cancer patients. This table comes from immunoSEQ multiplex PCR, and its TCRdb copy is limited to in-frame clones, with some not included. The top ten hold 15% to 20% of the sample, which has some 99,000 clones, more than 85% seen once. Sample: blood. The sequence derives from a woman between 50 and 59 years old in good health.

CDR3 amino acids: CASRQRNSNQPQHF. CDR3 DNA sequence: TGTGCCAGCAGACAGCGAAATAGCAATCAGCCCCAGCATTTT. The V call is TRBV6-6, the J call TRBJ1-5, with unresolved D. V was clipped by 6 bases and J by 0 bases, with 9 bases between them. This CDR3 is 14 amino acids long. Looked up from germline, CDR1 is MNHNY and CDR2 is SVGAGI (reference sequence).